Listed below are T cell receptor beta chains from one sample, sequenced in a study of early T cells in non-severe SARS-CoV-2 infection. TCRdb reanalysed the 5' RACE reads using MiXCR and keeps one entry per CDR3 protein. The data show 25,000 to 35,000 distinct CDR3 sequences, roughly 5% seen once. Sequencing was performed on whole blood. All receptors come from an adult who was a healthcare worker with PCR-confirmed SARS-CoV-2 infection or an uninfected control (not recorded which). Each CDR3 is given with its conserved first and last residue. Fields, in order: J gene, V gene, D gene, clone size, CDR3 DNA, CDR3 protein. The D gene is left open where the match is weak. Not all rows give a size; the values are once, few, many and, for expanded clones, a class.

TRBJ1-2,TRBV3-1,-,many,TGTGCCAGCAGCCAGAACTTTTATGGCTACACCTTC,CASSQNFYGYTF
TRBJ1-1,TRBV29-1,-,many,TGCAGCGTTGAAGGGCCCCAAGTCGCGGGGACTGAAGCTTTCTTT,CSVEGPQVAGTEAFF
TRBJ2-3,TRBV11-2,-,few,TGTGCCAGCAGCCCCGACATCGCGCTAGCCCTCACAGATACGCAGTATTTT,CASSPDIALALTDTQYF
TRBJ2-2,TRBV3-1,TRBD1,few,TGTGCCAGCAGGTATCGAGCGACAGGGGACACCGGGGAGCTGTTTTTT,CASRYRATGDTGELFF
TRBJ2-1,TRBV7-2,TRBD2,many,TGTGCCAGCAGCGGATCCCTAGCGGCACACTCCTACAATGAGCAGTTCTTC,CASSGSLAAHSYNEQFF
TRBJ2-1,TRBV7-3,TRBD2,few,TGTGCCAGCAGCCGCGGACTAGCGGGAGGGCCTGGGAACAATGAGCAGTTCTTC,CASSRGLAGGPGNNEQFF
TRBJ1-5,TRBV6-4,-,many,TGTGCCAGCAGTGAAAGGAGCAATCAGCCCCAGCATTTT,CASSERSNQPQHF
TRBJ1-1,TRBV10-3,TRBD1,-,TGTGCCATCTCAGGGGGCGCGGGCACTGAAGCTTTCTTT,CAISGGAGTEAFF
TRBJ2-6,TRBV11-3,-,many,TGTGCCAGCAGCCCCCACCTCTCTGGGGCCAACGTCCTGACTTTC,CASSPHLSGANVLTF
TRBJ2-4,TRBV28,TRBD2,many,TGTGCCAGCAGCGCGGGAGGGAGAGGGAGGAACATTCAGTACTTC,CASSAGGRGRNIQYF
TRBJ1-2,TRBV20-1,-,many,TGCAGTGCTAGCCTAGCTGCGAAGGGGGCTAACTATGGCTACACCTTC,CSASLAAKGANYGYTF
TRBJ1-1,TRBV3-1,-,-,TGTGCCAGCAGCTACGGACGGCTGAACACTGAAGCTTTCTTT,CASSYGRLNTEAFF
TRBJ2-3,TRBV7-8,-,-,TGTGCCAGCAGCCCCTCCACCACAGATACGCAGTATTTT,CASSPSTTDTQYF
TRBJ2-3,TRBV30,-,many,TGTGCCTGGGGGCGGGGAGGACCTAGCACAGATACGCAGTATTTT,CAWGRGGPSTDTQYF
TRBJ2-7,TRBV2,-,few,TGTGCCAGCAGTTCAGACCGCGGCACCTACGAGCAGTACTTC,CASSSDRGTYEQYF
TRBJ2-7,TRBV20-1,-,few,TGCAGTGCTAGATTCGTGGCGGGCTACGAGCAGTACTTC,CSARFVAGYEQYF
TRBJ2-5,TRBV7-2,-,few,TGTGCCAGCAGCACGGGCGGGGTCAAAGAGACCCAGTACTTC,CASSTGGVKETQYF
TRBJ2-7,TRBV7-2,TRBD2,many,TGTGCCAGCACCCCCGGGGGGGCTCTGGACGAGCAGTACTTC,CASTPGGALDEQYF
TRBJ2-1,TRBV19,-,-,TGTGCCAGTAGCCTAGGACGGCAGAGCTCCTACAATGAGCAGTTCTTC,CASSLGRQSSYNEQFF
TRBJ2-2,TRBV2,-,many,TGTGCCAGCAGTGAAGTGGGGTCGGGGACCGGGGAGCTGTTTTTT,CASSEVGSGTGELFF
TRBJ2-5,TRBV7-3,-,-,TGTGCCAGCAGCTTATCTCTATTGGAGACCCAGTACTTC,CASSLSLLETQYF
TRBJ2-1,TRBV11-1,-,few,TGTGCCAGCAGCTTAAATTCCGGGGCTTACAATGAGCAGTTCTTC,CASSLNSGAYNEQFF
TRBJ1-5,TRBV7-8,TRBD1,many,TGTGCCAGCAGCCGGACAGGAAGAAATCAGCCCCAGCATTTT,CASSRTGRNQPQHF
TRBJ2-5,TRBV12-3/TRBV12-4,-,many,TGTGCCAGCAGCAAACTTGGGGCAGGAGAGACCCAGTACTTC,CASSKLGAGETQYF
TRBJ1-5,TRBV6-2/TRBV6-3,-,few,TGTGCCAGCAGTTACAGTAGAATCTCTGGCAATCAGCCCCAGCATTTT,CASSYSRISGNQPQHF
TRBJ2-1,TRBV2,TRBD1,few,TGTGCCAGCAGCGAACAATTGACAGGGAATAATGAGCAGTTCTTC,CASSEQLTGNNEQFF
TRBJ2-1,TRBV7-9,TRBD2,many,TGTGCCAGCAGCTTAGCTGTCGGGACTAGATACGCCTTC,CASSLAVGTRYAF
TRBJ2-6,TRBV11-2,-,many,TGTGCCAGCAGCTCTTCTAGGGGTGGGGCCAACGTCCTGACTTTC,CASSSSRGGANVLTF
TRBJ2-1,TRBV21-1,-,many,TGTGCCAGCAGCCGCCCCAGGGGCCCTCTCTCCTACAATGAGCAGTTCTTC,CASSRPRGPLSYNEQFF